These T cell receptor beta chains were read from a single sample in a study of PD-L1 blockade in urothelial cancer. Produced via immunoSEQ multiplex PCR; TCRdb's table is partial and in-frame only. Of some 110,000 clones listed, more than 85% were seen once; the top ten hold under 2%. The starting material was PBMCs, obtained around atezolizumab (anti-PD-L1) treatment. These receptors all stem from a man between 60 and 75 years old with urothelial cancer. The CDR3 runs from the conserved cysteine through the conserved F or W. D genes are given only for firm matches. Clone size appears in some rows only: once, few, many, or a class for an expanded clone.

>-|TRBV9|TRBJ2-5|TRBD2
TGTGCCAGCAGCGCCTTATCGACTAGCGGGGGGGCCAGTGAGACCCAGTACTTC
CASSALSTSGGASETQYF
>-|TRBV19|TRBJ1-3|-
TGTGCCAGTAGTATCAGGGATGGTACCTCTGGAAACACCATATATTTT
CASSIRDGTSGNTIYF
>-|TRBV10-2|TRBJ1-1|TRBD1
TGCGCCAGCAACCCTGGACAGGGGATCACTGAAGCTTTCTTT
CASNPGQGITEAFF
>-|TRBV2|TRBJ2-7|-
TGTGCCAGCAGGGACTATGCCTACGAGCAGTACTTC
CASRDYAYEQYF
>once|TRBV6-1|TRBJ2-7|TRBD2
TGTGCCAGCAGGGGTTTAGCGGGGAGCTACGAGCAGTACTTC
CASRGLAGSYEQYF
>-|TRBV6-5|TRBJ2-1|-
TGTGCCAGCTACAGGGCGGCCGCGTCGGGAGAGCAGTTCTTC
CASYRAAASGEQFF
>-|TRBV9|TRBJ2-2|-
TGTGCCAGCAGCCCCCGGGGAGGCGGGGAAACCGGGGAGCTGTTTTTT
CASSPRGGGETGELFF
>few|TRBV28|TRBJ1-1|TRBD1
TGTGCCAGCAGTACGACAGGGGAGAGGAGCACTGAAGCTTTCTTT
CASSTTGERSTEAFF
>-|TRBV28|TRBJ1-6|TRBD1
TGTGCCAGCAGACCGGGACAGCTCTTCTATAATTCACCCCTCCACTTT
CASRPGQLFYNSPLHF
>-|TRBV9|TRBJ2-3|TRBD2
TGTGCCAGCAGCCGCGGTGGGGCTAGCGGGACAGATACGCAGTATTTT
CASSRGGASGTDTQYF
>-|TRBV2|TRBJ1-3|-
TGTGCCGGCTCAGTGATCTCTGGAAACACCATATATTTT
CAGSVISGNTIYF
>-|TRBV10-3|TRBJ2-7|TRBD1
TGTGCCATCAGAGGACAGGGTAGCTACGAGCAGTACTTC
CAIRGQGSYEQYF
>-|TRBV5-1|TRBJ1-5|-
TGCGCCAGCAGCCCTGGACAACCCAATCAGCCCCAGCATTTT
CASSPGQPNQPQHF
>-|TRBV5-4|TRBJ2-7|TRBD1
TGTGCCAGCAGCCCCGATGCGGGACAGGGTTCCTACGAGCAGTACTTC
CASSPDAGQGSYEQYF
>-|TRBV6-5|TRBJ1-4|TRBD1
TGTGCCAGCAGGGCCAGGGGGGTTCTGGTGGAAAAACTGTTTTTT
CASRARGVLVEKLFF
>-|TRBV18|TRBJ2-5|-
TGTGCCAGCTCACCCGCGGCGGCCCAAGAGACCCAGTACTTC
CASSPAAAQETQYF
>-|TRBV12-5|TRBJ1-5|TRBD1
TGTGCTAGTGGTTTGGTACTTCATAACCCGAGACAGGGAGGCGGCCAGCCCCAGCATTTT
CASGLVLHNPRQGGGQPQHF
>-|TRBV11-2|TRBJ2-5|-
TGTGCCAGCAGCAAACAGGGTTACCAAGAGACCCAGTACTTC
CASSKQGYQETQYF
>-|TRBV7-9|TRBJ1-2|-
TGTGCCAGCAGCTTCGGGTCGGGTAGAGGGTTTGACGGCTACACCTTC
CASSFGSGRGFDGYTF
>-|TRBV10-3|TRBJ2-3|-
TGTGCCACATCAGTCGGCCTCCCCGGCGGGGGCACAGATACGCAGTATTTT
CATSVGLPGGGTDTQYF
>-|TRBV2|TRBJ1-5|-
TGTGCCAGCAGGGATACAGGGAGAGGTCAGCCCCAGCATTTT
CASRDTGRGQPQHF
>-|TRBV5-1|TRBJ2-5|TRBD2
TGCGCCAGCAGCTTGGATCTAGCGGGAGGTTTAGAGACCCAGTACTTC
CASSLDLAGGLETQYF
>-|TRBV7-9|TRBJ2-1|TRBD2
TGTGCCAGCAGCTTAGGACTAGCGGACCTCAATGAGCAGTTCTTC
CASSLGLADLNEQFF
>few|TRBV15|TRBJ1-1|TRBD1
TGTGCCACCAGCAGAGATCTGGGACAGATCATGAACACTGAAGCTTTCTTT
CATSRDLGQIMNTEAFF
>-|TRBV28|TRBJ2-7|TRBD2
TGTGCCAGCAGTCCCCCCCCCGTAGCGCGGGGGGAGCAGTACTTC
CASSPPPVARGEQYF
>once|TRBV7-9|TRBJ2-3|TRBD2
TGTGCCAGCAGCCCGTGGCTAGCGGGGCGCACAGATACGCAGTATTTT
CASSPWLAGRTDTQYF
>-|TRBV29-1|TRBJ2-2|TRBD1
TGCAGCGTTTCACAGGGGGCGCACACCGGGGAGCTGTTTTTT
CSVSQGAHTGELFF
>-|TRBV5-1|TRBJ2-5|-
TGCGCCAGCAGCCCCGGGGGAGTTGTCAGAGAGACCCAGTACTTC
CASSPGGVVRETQYF
>-|TRBV28|TRBJ2-6|-
TGTGCCAGCAGTTCTCAGGGGTCTGGGGCCAACGTCCTGACTTTC
CASSSQGSGANVLTF
>once|TRBV5-1|TRBJ1-4|-
TGCGCCAGCAGCTTGAGGGGAACCGAAAAACTGTTTTTT
CASSLRGTEKLFF
>few|TRBV19|TRBJ1-1|-
TGTGCCAGTAGTGCGGGGGAGGTTTTGAACACTGAAGCTTTCTTT
CASSAGEVLNTEAFF
>-|TRBV4-1|TRBJ1-4|TRBD1
TGCGCCAGCAGCCAGGGACAGGGGGTATTAGGGAAACTGTTTTTT
CASSQGQGVLGKLFF
>-|TRBV13|TRBJ2-7|TRBD2
TGTGCCAGCAGCCTGGGACTAGCGGGAGGTCGTTCCTACGAGCAGTACTTC
CASSLGLAGGRSYEQYF
>few|TRBV27|TRBJ1-2|-
TGTGCCAGTTCTGAGGACAGTCTCTATGGCTACACCTTC
CASSEDSLYGYTF
>-|TRBV5-1|TRBJ1-5|TRBD1
TGCGCCAGCAGCCTAACAGGGGGCAATCAGCCCCAGCATTTT
CASSLTGGNQPQHF
>once|TRBV19|TRBJ1-5|TRBD1
TGTGCCAGTAGTAGGGGGACAGGCGAAAATCAGCCCCAGCATTTT
CASSRGTGENQPQHF
>-|TRBV18|TRBJ2-2|-
TGTGCCAGCTCACCGCTGAGCACGACGAACACCGGGGAGCTGTTTTTT
CASSPLSTTNTGELFF
>once|TRBV4-1|TRBJ2-3|TRBD2
TGCGCCAGCAGCCCTTATAGCGGGGGGGGAACAGATACGCAGTATTTT
CASSPYSGGGTDTQYF
>-|TRBV4-1|TRBJ2-2|TRBD2
TGCGCCAGCAGCCAAGATAAGTCCGCGGGAGGGGCCACCGGGGAGCTGTTTTTT
CASSQDKSAGGATGELFF
>-|TRBV9|TRBJ2-5|-
TGTGCCAGCAGCTCAGCCGATACTTTACAGGGTGCAGAGACCCAGTACTTC
CASSSADTLQGAETQYF
>-|TRBV9|TRBJ2-5|TRBD2
TGTGCCAGCAGAGCGGGAGGGCACGAGGGGGAGACCCAGTACTTC
CASRAGGHEGETQYF
>-|TRBV6-1|TRBJ1-5|TRBD1
TGTGCCAGCAGTGTCATGACAGGGGAGAATCAGCCCCAGCATTTT
CASSVMTGENQPQHF
>-|TRBV28|TRBJ2-7|TRBD1
TGTGCCAGTCACAGGGGGTATTCCTACGAGCAGTACTTC
CASHRGYSYEQYF